This is a list of T cell receptor beta chains from one sample in a study of blood T cell repertoires in COVID-19. Clones were sequenced by immunoSEQ multiplex PCR, and TCRdb holds only the in-frame ones, with some missing. Found here are about 250,000 clones, approximately 89% of them singletons; the top ten hold about 4.6%. Sequenced: peripheral blood. Receptor source: a woman between 35 and 50 years old who had recovered from COVID-19. CDR3s include the opening cysteine and the closing phenylalanine or tryptophan. Each record gives: CDR3 protein, CDR3 DNA, V gene, clone size, J gene, D gene, CDR3 length. D genes are given only for firm matches. Expanded clones get a size class; other rows say once, few or many, or leave the size out.

CASSQGQGVEVTDTQYF	TGTGCCAGCAGCCAGGGCCAGGGGGTCGAGGTGACAGATACGCAGTATTTT	TRBV14	NA	TRBJ2-3	TRBD1	17
CASSFDTGTQYF	TGTGCCAGCAGCTTCGATACGGGGACCCAGTACTTC	TRBV5-4	NA	TRBJ2-5	NA	12
CASSIMRERVSEQYF	TGTGCCAGTAGTATTATGCGGGAGCGGGTCAGCGAGCAGTACTTC	TRBV19	NA	TRBJ2-7	TRBD2	15
CASRGQGEKLFF	TGTGCCAGTCGTGGCCAGGGGGAAAAACTGTTTTTT	TRBV12-3/TRBV12-4	NA	TRBJ1-4	NA	12
CASSIAGTGGDGYTF	TGTGCCAGTAGTATAGCCGGGACAGGGGGGGATGGCTACACCTTC	TRBV19	NA	TRBJ1-2	TRBD1	15
CASSLEESSGNTIYF	TGTGCCAGCAGCTTAGAAGAGAGCTCTGGAAACACCATATATTTT	TRBV11-2	NA	TRBJ1-3	NA	15
CASSRAGGTDTQYF	TGTGCCAGCAGCCGGGCAGGGGGCACAGATACGCAGTATTTT	TRBV14	once	TRBJ2-3	NA	14
CASSQVGRPTDTQYF	TGTGCCAGCAGCCAAGTTGGGAGACCCACAGATACGCAGTATTTT	TRBV3-1/TRBV3-2	NA	TRBJ2-3	NA	15
CASSEWANREETQYF	TGTGCCAGCAGTGAATGGGCGAACAGGGAGGAGACCCAGTACTTC	TRBV25-1	NA	TRBJ2-5	NA	15
CASSVGALGDEQFF	TGTGCCAGCAGCGTAGGGGCACTCGGGGATGAGCAGTTCTTC	TRBV9	NA	TRBJ2-1	NA	14
CATLAVLPYNEQFF	TGTGCCACCCTAGCGGTTCTCCCTTACAATGAGCAGTTCTTC	TRBV10-3	NA	TRBJ2-1	TRBD2	14
CSASEGQGGGYTF	TGCAGTGCAAGTGAGGGACAGGGCGGTGGCTACACCTTC	TRBV20-1	NA	TRBJ1-2	TRBD1	13
CASSFRLAGGLGDTQYF	TGTGCCAGCAGCTTTAGACTAGCGGGGGGGCTTGGAGATACGCAGTATTTT	TRBV5-5	NA	TRBJ2-3	TRBD2	17
CAWSEQQNTEAFF	TGTGCCTGGAGTGAACAGCAGAACACTGAAGCTTTCTTT	TRBV30	once	TRBJ1-1	NA	13
CASSQGLNEQFF	TGTGCCAGCTCACAGGGTTTGAATGAGCAGTTCTTC	TRBV11-2	NA	TRBJ2-1	NA	12
CATQGAPNEQFF	TGTGCCACTCAGGGGGCCCCCAATGAGCAGTTCTTC	TRBV6-5	few	TRBJ2-1	TRBD1	12
CSCVPIMNTEAFF	TGCAGCTGCGTGCCGATAATGAACACTGAAGCTTTCTTT	TRBV29-1	once	TRBJ1-1	NA	13
CASSADRGAETQYF	TGTGCCAGCAGCGCAGATAGGGGCGCAGAGACCCAGTACTTC	TRBV7-7	NA	TRBJ2-5	NA	14
CASSPPAGNEQFF	TGTGCCAGCAGCCCACCAGCAGGCAATGAGCAGTTCTTC	TRBV6-2/TRBV6-3	once	TRBJ2-1	NA	13
CASSLFLSGTSTDTQYF	TGTGCCAGCAGCCTATTCCTTAGCGGAACTAGCACAGATACGCAGTATTTT	TRBV2	NA	TRBJ2-3	NA	17
CASSQEQRFNSPLHF	TGTGCCAGCAGCCAAGAGCAACGGTTTAATTCACCCCTCCACTTT	TRBV14	NA	TRBJ1-6	NA	15
CASSQRDRAIYGYTF	TGTGCCAGCAGCCAAAGGGACAGGGCGATCTATGGCTACACCTTC	TRBV3-1/TRBV3-2	NA	TRBJ1-2	TRBD1	15
CASSLGTLNTGELFF	TGTGCCAGCAGCCTCGGGACTCTCAACACCGGGGAGCTGTTTTTT	TRBV7-3	NA	TRBJ2-2	NA	15
CASSVGTGNTVNYGYTF	TGTGCCAGCAGCGTCGGGACAGGGAACACCGTTAACTATGGCTACACCTTC	TRBV9	NA	TRBJ1-2	TRBD1	17